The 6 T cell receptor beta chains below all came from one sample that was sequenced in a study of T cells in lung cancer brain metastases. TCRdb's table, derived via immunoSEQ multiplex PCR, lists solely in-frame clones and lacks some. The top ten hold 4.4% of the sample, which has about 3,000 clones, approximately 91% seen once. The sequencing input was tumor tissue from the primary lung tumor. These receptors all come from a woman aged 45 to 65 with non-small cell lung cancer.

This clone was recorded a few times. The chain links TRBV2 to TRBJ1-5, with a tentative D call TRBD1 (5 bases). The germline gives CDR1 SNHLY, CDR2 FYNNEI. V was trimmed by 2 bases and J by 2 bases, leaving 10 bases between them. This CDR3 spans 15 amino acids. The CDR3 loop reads CASSEWGGGNQPQHF. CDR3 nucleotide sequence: TGTGCCAGCAGTGAATGGGGAGGGGGCAATCAGCCCCAGCATTTT.

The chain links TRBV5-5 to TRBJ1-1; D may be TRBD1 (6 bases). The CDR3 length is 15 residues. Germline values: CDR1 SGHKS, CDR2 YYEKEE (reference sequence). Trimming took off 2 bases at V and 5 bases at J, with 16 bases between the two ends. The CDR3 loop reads CASSFTGQGETEAFF. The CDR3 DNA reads TGTGCCAGCAGCTTTACGGGACAAGGGGAGACTGAAGCTTTCTTT.

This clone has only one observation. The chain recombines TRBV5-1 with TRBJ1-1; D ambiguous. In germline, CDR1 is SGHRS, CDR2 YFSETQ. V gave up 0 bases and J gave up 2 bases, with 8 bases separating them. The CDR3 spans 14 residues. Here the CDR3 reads CASSLAVTNTEAFF. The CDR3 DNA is TGCGCCAGCAGCTTGGCGGTGACCAACACTGAAGCTTTCTTT.

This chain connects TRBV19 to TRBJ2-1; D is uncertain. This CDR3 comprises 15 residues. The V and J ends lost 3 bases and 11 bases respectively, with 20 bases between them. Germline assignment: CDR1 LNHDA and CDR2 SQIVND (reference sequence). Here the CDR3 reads CASSINAAKGGQQFF. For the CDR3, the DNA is TGTGCCAGTAGTATCAATGCCGCCAAGGGTGGGCAGCAGTTCTTC. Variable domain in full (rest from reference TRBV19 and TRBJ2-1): DGGITQSPKYLFRKEGQNVTLSCEQNLNHDAMYWYRQDPGQGLRLIYYSQIVNDFQKGDIAEGYSVSREKKESFPLTVTSAQKNPTAFYLCASSINAAKGGQQFFGPGTRLTVL.

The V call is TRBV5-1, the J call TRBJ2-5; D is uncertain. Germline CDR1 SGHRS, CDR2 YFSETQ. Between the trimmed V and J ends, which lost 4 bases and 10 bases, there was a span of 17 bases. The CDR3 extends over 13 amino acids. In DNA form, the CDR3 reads TGCGCCAGCAGCCCCCTAGACGGCCTGGGCCAGTACTTC. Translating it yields CASSPLDGLGQYF.

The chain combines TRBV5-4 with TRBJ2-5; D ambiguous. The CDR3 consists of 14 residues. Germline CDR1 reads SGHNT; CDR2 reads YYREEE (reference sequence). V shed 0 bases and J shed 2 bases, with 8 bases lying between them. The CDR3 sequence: CASSLAAYQETQYF. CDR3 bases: TGTGCCAGCAGCTTGGCGGCGTATCAAGAGACCCAGTACTTC. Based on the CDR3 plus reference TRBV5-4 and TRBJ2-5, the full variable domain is ETGVTQSPTHLIKTRGQQVTLRCSSQSGHNTVSWYQQALGQGPQFIFQYYREEENGRGNFPPRFSGLQFPNYSSELNVNALELDDSALYLCASSLAAYQETQYFGPGTRLLVL.